This T cell receptor (beta chain) was captured by sequencing in a study of T cell clonality in common variable immunodeficiency. Whole-study findings and limits: Fewer deletions and N-nucleotide insertions were reportedly seen in common variable immunodeficiency TCR beta sequences. Compared with controls, CVID subjects had fewer shared TCRbeta clones. CVID patient heterogeneity limited repertoire-clinical complication correlations.

Equal genomic DNA amounts from CVID and control samples were sequenced. The repertoire was sequenced with immunoSEQ multiplex PCR; TCRdb's copy has only in-frame clones and lacks some. The data show over 30,000 clones, with none appearing a single time. The V gene's germline CDR1 is SGHRS and CDR2 YFSETQ. J was trimmed by 7 bases and V by 0 bases; bases with no gene match: 7. The CDR3 has 17 amino acids. All CVID subjects were on immunoglobulin replacement for at least one year. This clone showed up many times. Its specificity is not known. The read finishes 3 residues shy of the CDR3 end, and the germline J gene is used to complete it.

The sample was peripheral blood mononuclear cells. The receptor's source is a human donor with common variable immunodeficiency. The rearrangement joins TRBV5-1 to TRBJ1-4; 12 bases align to TRBD1. CDR3 region: CASSLGRDRGHFEKLFF. The covered CDR3 bases are TGCGCCAGCAGCTTGGGCCGGGACAGGGGGCATTTTGAAAAA.